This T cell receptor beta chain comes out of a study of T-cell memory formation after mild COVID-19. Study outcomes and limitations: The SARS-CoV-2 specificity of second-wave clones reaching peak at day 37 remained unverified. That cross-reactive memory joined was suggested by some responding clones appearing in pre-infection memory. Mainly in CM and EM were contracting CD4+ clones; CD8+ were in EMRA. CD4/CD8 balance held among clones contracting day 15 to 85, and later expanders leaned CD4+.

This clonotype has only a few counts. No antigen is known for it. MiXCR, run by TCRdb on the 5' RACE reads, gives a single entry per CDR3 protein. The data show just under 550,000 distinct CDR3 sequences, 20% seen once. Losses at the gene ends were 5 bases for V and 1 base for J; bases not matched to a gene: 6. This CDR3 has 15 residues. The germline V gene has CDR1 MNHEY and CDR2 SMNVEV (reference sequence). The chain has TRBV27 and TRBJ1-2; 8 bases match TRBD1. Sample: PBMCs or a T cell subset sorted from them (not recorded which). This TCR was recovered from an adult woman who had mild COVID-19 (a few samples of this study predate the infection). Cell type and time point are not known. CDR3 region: CASSHRDRLNYGYTF. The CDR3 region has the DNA TGTGCCAGCAGTCACCGGGACAGGCTTAACTATGGCTACACCTTC.